A single sample gave rise to the 11 T cell receptor beta chains below, sequenced in a study of T cell changes during pregnancy in multiple sclerosis. Assay: immunoSEQ multiplex PCR; the TCRdb copy retains only in-frame clones and omits some. The sample has almost 55,000 clones, over 85% seen once. The source material was CD8+ T cells from peripheral blood mononuclear cells, sampled before pregnancy. All receptors come from a female donor with multiple sclerosis, enrolled in a pregnancy study.

In this sample, this clone turned up a few times. The gene calls are TRBV9 and TRBJ1-6; 7 bases agree with TRBD1. V was pared by 0 bases and J by 5 bases, with 2 bases of the junction left unmatched. There are 15 residues in the CDR3. The germline gives CDR1 SGDLS, CDR2 YYNGEE. The CDR3 region is CASSVDDRDNSPLHF. For the CDR3, the DNA is TGTGCCAGCAGCGTAGACGACAGGGATAATTCACCCCTCCACTTT.

The chain employs TRBV6-4 and TRBJ2-6; 8 nucleotides agree with TRBD1. The CDR3 totals 19 residues. J was trimmed by 0 bases and V by 6 bases; bases with no gene match: 13. The V gene's germline CDR1 is MRHNA and CDR2 SNTAGT. The CDR3 loop is CASSGDRNNSSSGANVLTF. The CDR3, as DNA: TGTGCCAGCAGCGGGGACAGGAACAACTCGAGCTCTGGGGCCAACGTCCTGACTTTC.

DNA of the CDR3: TGTGCCAGCAGCCAACGTGGGGGACTAGCGGGGCAAGAGACCCAGTACTTC. Residues: CASSQRGGLAGQETQYF. The chain uses TRBV4-2 and TRBJ2-5, with TRBD2 matching 13 bases. CDR3 length: 17 residues. Losses at the gene ends were 2 bases for V and 2 bases for J; bases not matched to a gene: 5. Germline V gives CDR1 LGHNA, CDR2 YNFKEQ.

This sequence joins TRBV5-5 and TRBJ1-1; 8 bases map to TRBD1. The CDR3 sequence is 13 residues long. Germline CDR1 SGHKS, CDR2 YYEKEE (reference sequence). J lost 8 bases, V lost 0 bases, and 3 bases had no gene match. The CDR3 loop is CASSLGQGQEAFF. Here the CDR3 DNA reads TGTGCCAGCAGCTTGGGACAGGGGCAAGAAGCTTTCTTT.

The chain recombines TRBV5-4 with TRBJ2-2; D might be TRBD1 (6 bases). The CDR3 runs to 17 residues. V was shortened by 2 bases and J by 6 bases, with 20 bases between the two germline ends. Looked up from germline, CDR1 is SGHNT and CDR2 is YYREEE (reference sequence). This CDR3 reads CASSFSMPGQLAGELFF. As DNA, the CDR3 is TGTGCCAGCAGCTTTTCCATGCCGGGACAACTGGCCGGGGAGCTGTTTTTT. Together with reference TRBV5-4 and TRBJ2-2, the CDR3 gives the full variable domain: ETGVTQSPTHLIKTRGQQVTLRCSSQSGHNTVSWYQQALGQGPQFIFQYYREEENGRGNFPPRFSGLQFPNYSSELNVNALELDDSALYLCASSFSMPGQLAGELFFGEGSRLTVL.

The chain links TRBV9 to TRBJ2-1; 16 nucleotides align to TRBD2. The CDR3 is 16 residues long. With V trimmed by 4 bases and J by 6 bases, 4 bases remained unmatched. Germline values: CDR1 SGDLS, CDR2 YYNGEE. In nucleotides, the CDR3 is TGTGCCAGCAGCTCAGGGACTAGCGGGGGGGGCAATGAGCAGTTCTTC. The encoded protein is CASSSGTSGGGNEQFF.

The J gene is TRBJ2-7, the V gene TRBV5-4; a weak D match, TRBD1 (5 bases). CDR1 and CDR2 from the germline V gene are SGHNT and YYREEE (reference sequence). The CDR3 is 13 amino acids. Trimming removed 1 base from V and 4 bases from J, with 9 bases in between. As DNA, the CDR3 is TGTGCCAGCAGCTTGAGATCAGGGTACGAGCAGTACTTC. It translates to CASSLRSGYEQYF.

The J gene is TRBJ2-2, the V gene TRBV7-9, with D possibly being TRBD1 (6 bases). The CDR3 loop spans 15 amino acids. Per the germline V gene, CDR1 is SEHNR and CDR2 is FQNEAQ (reference sequence). V lost 1 base to trimming and J lost 4 bases, with 10 bases between them. The CDR3 spells CASSLDRDGTGELFF. CDR3 in DNA: TGTGCCAGCAGCTTAGACAGGGATGGCACCGGGGAGCTGTTTTTT.

The rearrangement uses TRBV5-6 and TRBJ2-1, with D perhaps matching TRBD2 (6 bases). The V gene's germline CDR1 is SGHDT and CDR2 YYEEEE. Trimming stripped 4 bases from V and 3 bases from J, with 14 bases between. The CDR3 length is 15 residues. The CDR3 bases are TGTGCCAGCAGCGCCGGGTGGAGGGTCTACAATGAGCAGTTCTTC. Its protein product is CASSAGWRVYNEQFF.

The chain has TRBV7-3 and TRBJ2-1; 13 bases agree with TRBD2. Germline trimming cut 8 bases from V and 0 bases from J; bases unmatched to any gene: 4. From germline, CDR1 is SGHTA and CDR2 FQGTGA. The CDR3 is 16 residues long. CDR3 sequence: CASARLAGGSYNEQFF. The CDR3 coding sequence is TGTGCCAGCGCTAGACTAGCGGGGGGCTCCTACAATGAGCAGTTCTTC.

This clone showed up just once. The V and J genes are TRBV7-9 and TRBJ1-2; D gene uncertain. CDR1 and CDR2 from the germline V gene are SEHNR and FQNEAQ (reference sequence). V gave up 1 base and J gave up 2 bases, with 8 bases separating them. The CDR3 runs to 14 residues. The DNA of the CDR3 is TGTGCCAGCAGCTTAGTGGAGGTAAACTATGGCTACACCTTC. The encoded protein is CASSLVEVNYGYTF.